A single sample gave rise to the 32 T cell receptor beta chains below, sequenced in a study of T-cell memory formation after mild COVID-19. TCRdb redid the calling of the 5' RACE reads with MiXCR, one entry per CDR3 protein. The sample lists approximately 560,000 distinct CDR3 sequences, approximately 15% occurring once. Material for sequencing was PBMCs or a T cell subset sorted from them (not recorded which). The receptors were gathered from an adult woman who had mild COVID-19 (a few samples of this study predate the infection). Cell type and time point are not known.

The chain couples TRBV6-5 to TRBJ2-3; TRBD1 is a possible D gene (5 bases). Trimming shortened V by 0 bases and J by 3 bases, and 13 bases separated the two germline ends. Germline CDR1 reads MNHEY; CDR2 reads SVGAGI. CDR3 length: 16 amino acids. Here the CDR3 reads CASSYSRWQGTDTQYF. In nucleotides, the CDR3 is TGTGCCAGCAGTTACTCGAGATGGCAGGGAACAGATACGCAGTATTTT.

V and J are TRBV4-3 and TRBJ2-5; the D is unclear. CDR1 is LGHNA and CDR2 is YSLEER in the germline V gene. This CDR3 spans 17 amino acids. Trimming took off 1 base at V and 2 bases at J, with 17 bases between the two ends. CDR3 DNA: TGCGCCAGCAGCCAAGGGGTGCACCGCGGTCTTCAAGAGACCCAGTACTTC. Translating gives CASSQGVHRGLQETQYF.

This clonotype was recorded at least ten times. The CDR3 DNA reads as TGTGCCAGCAGCTTCGGCAGGGGACCCACACAAGAGACCCAGTACTTC. As protein: CASSFGRGPTQETQYF. V usage is TRBV5-5 and J usage is TRBJ2-5, with D tentatively TRBD1 (6 bases). The CDR3 has 16 amino acids. Germline CDR1 and CDR2: SGHKS and YYEKEE (reference sequence). The V end was cut by 2 bases, the J end by 2 bases, with 16 bases between. The full variable domain, its missing parts supplied by reference TRBV5-5 and TRBJ2-5, is DAGVTQSPTHLIKTRGQQVTLRCSPISGHKSVSWYQQVLGQGPQFIFQYYEKEERGRGNFPDRFSARQFPNYSSELNVNALLLGDSALYLCASSFGRGPTQETQYFGPGTRLLVL.

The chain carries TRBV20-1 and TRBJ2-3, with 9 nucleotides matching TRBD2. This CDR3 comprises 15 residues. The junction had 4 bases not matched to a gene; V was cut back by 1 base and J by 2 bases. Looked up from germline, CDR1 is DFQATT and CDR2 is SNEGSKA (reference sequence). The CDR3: CSARVRGRDTDTQYF. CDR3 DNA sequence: TGCAGTGCTAGAGTTCGCGGGAGGGACACAGATACGCAGTATTTT.

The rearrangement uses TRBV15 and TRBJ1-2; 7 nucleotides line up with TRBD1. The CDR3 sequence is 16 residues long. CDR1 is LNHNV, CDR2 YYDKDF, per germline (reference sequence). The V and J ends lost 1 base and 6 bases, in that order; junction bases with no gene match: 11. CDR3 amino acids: CATSRGGGQIIHGYTF. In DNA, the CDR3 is TGTGCCACCAGCAGAGGCGGGGGACAGATCATTCATGGCTACACCTTC.

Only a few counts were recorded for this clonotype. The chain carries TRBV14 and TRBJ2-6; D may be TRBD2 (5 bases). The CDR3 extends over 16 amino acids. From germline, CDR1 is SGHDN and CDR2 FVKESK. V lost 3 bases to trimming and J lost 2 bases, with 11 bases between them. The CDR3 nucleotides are TGTGCCAGCAGCCATGGAGGAGCAGCTGGGGCCAACGTCCTGACTTTC. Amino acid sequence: CASSHGGAAGANVLTF.

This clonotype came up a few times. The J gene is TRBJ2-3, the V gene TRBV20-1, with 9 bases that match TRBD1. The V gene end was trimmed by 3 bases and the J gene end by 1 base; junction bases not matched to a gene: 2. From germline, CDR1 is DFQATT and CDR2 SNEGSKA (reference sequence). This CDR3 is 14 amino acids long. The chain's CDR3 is CSARGQGGTDTQYF. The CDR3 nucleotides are TGCAGTGCTAGGGGACAGGGCGGCACAGATACGCAGTATTTT.

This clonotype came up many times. DNA of the CDR3: TGTGCCAGTAGTCCGACAGGTTGGAACACTGAAGCTTTCTTT. Its translation: CASSPTGWNTEAFF. The V call is TRBV12-3 or TRBV12-4, the J call TRBJ1-1; D might be TRBD1 (6 bases). CDR3 length equals 14 residues. Trimming cost V 9 bases and J 1 base, with 15 bases left between them.

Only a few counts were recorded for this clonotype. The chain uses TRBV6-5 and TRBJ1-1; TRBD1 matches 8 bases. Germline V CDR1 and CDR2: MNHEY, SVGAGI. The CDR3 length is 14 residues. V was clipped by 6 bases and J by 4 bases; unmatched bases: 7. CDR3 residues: CASSKDRGPTEAFF. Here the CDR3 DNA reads TGTGCCAGCAGCAAAGACAGGGGTCCCACTGAAGCTTTCTTT.

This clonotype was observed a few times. CDR3 protein: CASSQGAGAGHTEAFF. Written as DNA, the CDR3 is TGCGCCAGCAGCCAAGGGGCAGGAGCCGGGCACACTGAAGCTTTCTTT. The J gene is TRBJ1-1, the V gene TRBV4-1; the D is unclear. This CDR3 has 16 residues. Per the germline V gene, CDR1 is MGHRA and CDR2 is YSYEKL. Trimming removed 1 base at V and 3 bases at J, with 15 bases between.

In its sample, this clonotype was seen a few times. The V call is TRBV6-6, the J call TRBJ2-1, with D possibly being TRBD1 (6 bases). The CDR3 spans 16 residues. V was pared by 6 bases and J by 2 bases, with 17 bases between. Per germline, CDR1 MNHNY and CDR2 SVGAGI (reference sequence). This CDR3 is CASSPLGQGTYNEQFF. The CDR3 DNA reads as TGTGCCAGCAGCCCACTCGGGCAGGGGACCTACAATGAGCAGTTCTTC.

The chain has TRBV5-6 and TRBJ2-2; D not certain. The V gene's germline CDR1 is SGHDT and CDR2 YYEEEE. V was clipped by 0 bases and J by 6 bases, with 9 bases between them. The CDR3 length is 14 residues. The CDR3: CASSLGTGAGELFF. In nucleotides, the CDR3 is TGTGCCAGCAGCTTGGGTACGGGTGCCGGGGAGCTGTTTTTT.

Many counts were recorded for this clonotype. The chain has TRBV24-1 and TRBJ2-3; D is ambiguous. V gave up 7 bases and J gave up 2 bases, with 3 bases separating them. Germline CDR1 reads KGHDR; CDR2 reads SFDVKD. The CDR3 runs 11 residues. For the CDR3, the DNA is TGTGCCACCAGCAACACAGATACGCAGTATTTT. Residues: CATSNTDTQYF.

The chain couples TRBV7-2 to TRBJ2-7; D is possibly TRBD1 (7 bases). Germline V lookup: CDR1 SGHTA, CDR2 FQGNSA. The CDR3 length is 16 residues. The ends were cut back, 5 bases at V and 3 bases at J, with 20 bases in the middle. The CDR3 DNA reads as TGTGCCAGCAGCATCTATGCGGGACAGTGGGACTACGAGCAGTACTTC. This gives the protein CASSIYAGQWDYEQYF.

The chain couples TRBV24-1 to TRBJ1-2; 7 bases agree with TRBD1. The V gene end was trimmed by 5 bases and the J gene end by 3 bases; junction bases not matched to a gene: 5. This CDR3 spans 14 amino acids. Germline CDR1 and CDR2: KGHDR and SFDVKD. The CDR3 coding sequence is TGTGCCACCAGTGGCCTCGGGACAGACTATGGCTACACCTTC. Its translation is CATSGLGTDYGYTF.

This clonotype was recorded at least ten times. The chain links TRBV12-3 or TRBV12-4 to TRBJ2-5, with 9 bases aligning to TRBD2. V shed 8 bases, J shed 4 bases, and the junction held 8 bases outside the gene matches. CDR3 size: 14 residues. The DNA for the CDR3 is TGTGCCAGCCTCTTAGCGGGAGCGGGAGAGACCCAGTACTTC. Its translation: CASLLAGAGETQYF.

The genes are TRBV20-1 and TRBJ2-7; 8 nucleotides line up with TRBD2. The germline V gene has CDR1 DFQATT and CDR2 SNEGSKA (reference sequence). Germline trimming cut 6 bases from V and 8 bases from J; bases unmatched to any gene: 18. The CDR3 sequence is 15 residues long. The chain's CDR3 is CSASPPGTSFSKQYF. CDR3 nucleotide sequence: TGCAGTGCATCCCCGCCCGGGACTAGTTTTTCTAAGCAGTACTTC.

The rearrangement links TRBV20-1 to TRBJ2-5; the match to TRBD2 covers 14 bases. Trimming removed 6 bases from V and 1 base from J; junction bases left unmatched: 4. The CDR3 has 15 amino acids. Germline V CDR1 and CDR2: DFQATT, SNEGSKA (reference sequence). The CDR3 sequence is CSARGTSGSQETQYF. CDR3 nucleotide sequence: TGCAGTGCCCGGGGGACTAGCGGGAGCCAAGAGACCCAGTACTTC.

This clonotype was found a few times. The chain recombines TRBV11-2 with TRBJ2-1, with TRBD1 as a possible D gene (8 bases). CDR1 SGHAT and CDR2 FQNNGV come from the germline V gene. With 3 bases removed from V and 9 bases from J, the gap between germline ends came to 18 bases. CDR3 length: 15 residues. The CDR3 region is CASSLEQGASGEQFF. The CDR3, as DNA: TGTGCCAGCAGCTTGGAGCAGGGGGCTAGCGGTGAGCAGTTCTTC.

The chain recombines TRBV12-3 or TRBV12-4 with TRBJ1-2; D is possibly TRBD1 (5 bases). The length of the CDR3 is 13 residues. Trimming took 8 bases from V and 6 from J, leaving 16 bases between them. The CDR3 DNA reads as TGTGCCAGCGGATATAGGGGAATCCATGGCTACACCTTC. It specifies CASGYRGIHGYTF.

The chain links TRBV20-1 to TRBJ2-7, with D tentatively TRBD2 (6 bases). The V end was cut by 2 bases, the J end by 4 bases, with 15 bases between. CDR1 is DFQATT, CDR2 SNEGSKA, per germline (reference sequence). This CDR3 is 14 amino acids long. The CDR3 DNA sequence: TGCAGTGCTAGAAAGGTCTCGGGGGAGTACGAGCAGTACTTC. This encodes CSARKVSGEYEQYF.

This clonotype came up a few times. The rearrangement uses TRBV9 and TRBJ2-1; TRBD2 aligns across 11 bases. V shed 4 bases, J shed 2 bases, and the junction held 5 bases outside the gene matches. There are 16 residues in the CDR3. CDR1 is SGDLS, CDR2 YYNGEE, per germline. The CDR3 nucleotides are TGTGCCAGCAGCTCCCCGACTAGCGGGACCTACAATGAGCAGTTCTTC. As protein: CASSSPTSGTYNEQFF.

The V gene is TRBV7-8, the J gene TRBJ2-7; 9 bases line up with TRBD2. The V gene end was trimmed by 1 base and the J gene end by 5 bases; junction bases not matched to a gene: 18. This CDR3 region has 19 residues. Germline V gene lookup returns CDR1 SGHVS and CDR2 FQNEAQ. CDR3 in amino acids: CASSLVQAGGLYISHEQYF. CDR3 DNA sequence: TGTGCCAGCAGCTTAGTACAGGCGGGAGGGCTCTATATTAGCCACGAGCAGTACTTC.

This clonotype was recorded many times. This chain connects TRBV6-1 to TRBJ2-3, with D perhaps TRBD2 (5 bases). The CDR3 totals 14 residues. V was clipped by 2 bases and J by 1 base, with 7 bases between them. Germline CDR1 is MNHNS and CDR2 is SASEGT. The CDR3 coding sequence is TGTGCCAGCAGTGAATCAGCGGGCACAGATACGCAGTATTTT. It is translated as CASSESAGTDTQYF.

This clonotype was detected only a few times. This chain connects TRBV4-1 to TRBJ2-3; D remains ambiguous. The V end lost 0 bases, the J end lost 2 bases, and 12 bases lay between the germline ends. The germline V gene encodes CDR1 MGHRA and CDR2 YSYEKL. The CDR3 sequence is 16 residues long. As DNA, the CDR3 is TGCGCCAGCAGCCAAGACAGCAGACGACACACAGATACGCAGTATTTT. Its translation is CASSQDSRRHTDTQYF.

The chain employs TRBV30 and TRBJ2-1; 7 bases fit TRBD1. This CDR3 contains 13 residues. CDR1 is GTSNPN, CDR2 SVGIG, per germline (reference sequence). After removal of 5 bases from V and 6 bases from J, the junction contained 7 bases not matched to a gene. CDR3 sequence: CAWFESGGNEQFF. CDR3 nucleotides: TGTGCCTGGTTTGAGTCAGGGGGCAATGAGCAGTTCTTC.

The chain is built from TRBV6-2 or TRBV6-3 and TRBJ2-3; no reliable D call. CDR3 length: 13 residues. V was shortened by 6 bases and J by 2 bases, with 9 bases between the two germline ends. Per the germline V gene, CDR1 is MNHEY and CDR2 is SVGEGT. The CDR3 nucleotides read TGTGCCAGCAGGCGACTCCTCACAGATACGCAGTATTTT. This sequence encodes CASRRLLTDTQYF.

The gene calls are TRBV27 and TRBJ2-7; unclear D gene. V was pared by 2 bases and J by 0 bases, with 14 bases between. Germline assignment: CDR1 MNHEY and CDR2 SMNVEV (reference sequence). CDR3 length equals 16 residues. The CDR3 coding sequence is TGTGCCAGCAGTTTAAGCCCGTTCCGGTTCTCCTACGAGCAGTACTTC. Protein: CASSLSPFRFSYEQYF.

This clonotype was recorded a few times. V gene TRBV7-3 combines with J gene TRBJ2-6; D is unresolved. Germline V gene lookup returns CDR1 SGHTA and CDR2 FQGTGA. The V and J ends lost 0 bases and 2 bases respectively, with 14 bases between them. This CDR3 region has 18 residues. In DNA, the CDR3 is TGTGCCAGCAGCTTAACGGCCGCACCGAGCCCTGGGGCCAACGTCCTGACTTTC. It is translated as CASSLTAAPSPGANVLTF.

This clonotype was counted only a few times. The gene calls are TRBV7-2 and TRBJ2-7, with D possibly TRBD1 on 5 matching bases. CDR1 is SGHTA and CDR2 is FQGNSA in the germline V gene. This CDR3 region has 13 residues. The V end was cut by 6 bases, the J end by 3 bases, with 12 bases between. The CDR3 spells CASRISTGYEQYF. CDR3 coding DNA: TGTGCCAGCAGAATATCTACAGGCTACGAGCAGTACTTC.

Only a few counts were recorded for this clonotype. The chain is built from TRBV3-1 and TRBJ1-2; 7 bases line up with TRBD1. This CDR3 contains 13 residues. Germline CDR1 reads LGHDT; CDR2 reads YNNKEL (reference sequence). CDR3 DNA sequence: TGTGCATCCGCGGGACAGACTAACTATGGCTACACCTTC. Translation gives CASAGQTNYGYTF.

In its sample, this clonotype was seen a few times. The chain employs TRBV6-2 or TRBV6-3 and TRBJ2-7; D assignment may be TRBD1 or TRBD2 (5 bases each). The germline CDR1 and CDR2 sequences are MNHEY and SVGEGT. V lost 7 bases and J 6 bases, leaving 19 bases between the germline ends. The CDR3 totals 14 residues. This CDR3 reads CASNTGPPSLEQYF. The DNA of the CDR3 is TGTGCCAGCAACACGGGACCTCCGAGTCTCGAGCAGTACTTC.